The clone carrying this T cell receptor beta chain was detected a few times. This entry is derived from a study of T cells in Graves' hyperthyroidism and ophthalmopathy. Stable Graves' hyperthyroidism meant no ophthalmopathy progression within 18 months. Hyperthyroidism had been newly diagnosed in patients aged 18 to 65, and its duration was under 2 months. The CDR3 is 13 amino acids. Germline loops: CDR1 SNHLY, CDR2 FYNNEI. The V end lost 4 bases, the J end lost 4 bases, and 10 bases lay between the germline ends. The TCR beta CDR3 regions underwent amplification using RNA transcripts as the source. RT-PCR in the first round (using the HTBI primer set) targeted the TCR CDR3. TCRdb reprocessed the multiplex PCR reads via MiXCR and lists one record per CDR3 protein. Among under 400,000 distinct CDR3 sequences, 25% were seen once, and the ten largest hold roughly 70%.

This receptor was taken from a man in his fifties with Graves' hyperthyroidism. V is TRBV2 and J is TRBJ1-2, with D perhaps matching TRBD1 (5 bases). The sequencing sample was made of blood. CDR3 nucleotide sequence: TGTGCCAGCAGTGGCGGCAGGGTCTATGGCTACACCTTC. Translating gives CASSGGRVYGYTF. Drawing the rest from reference TRBV2 and TRBJ1-2, the complete variable domain is EPEVTQTPSHQVTQMGQEVILRCVPISNHLYFYWYRQILGQKVEFLVSFYNNEISEKSEIFDDQFSVERPDGSNFTLKIRSTKLEDSAMYFCASSGGRVYGYTFGSGTRLTVV.